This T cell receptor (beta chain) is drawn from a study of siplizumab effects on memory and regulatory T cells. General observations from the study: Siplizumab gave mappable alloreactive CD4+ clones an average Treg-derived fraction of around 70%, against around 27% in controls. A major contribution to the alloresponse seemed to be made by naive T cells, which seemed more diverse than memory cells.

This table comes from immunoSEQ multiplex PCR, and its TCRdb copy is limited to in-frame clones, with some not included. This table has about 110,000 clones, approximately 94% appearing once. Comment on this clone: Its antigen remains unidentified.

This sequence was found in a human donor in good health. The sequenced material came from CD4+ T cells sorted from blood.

CDR3 region: CASSFRDRDETQYF. The DNA for the CDR3 is TGTGCCAGCAGCTTCCGGGACAGGGATGAGACCCAGTACTTC. The genes are TRBV7-8 and TRBJ2-5; 9 positions agree with TRBD1. The germline V gene encodes CDR1 SGHVS and CDR2 FQNEAQ. V lost 3 bases, J lost 5 bases, and 4 bases stayed unmatched. The CDR3 is 14 amino acids.